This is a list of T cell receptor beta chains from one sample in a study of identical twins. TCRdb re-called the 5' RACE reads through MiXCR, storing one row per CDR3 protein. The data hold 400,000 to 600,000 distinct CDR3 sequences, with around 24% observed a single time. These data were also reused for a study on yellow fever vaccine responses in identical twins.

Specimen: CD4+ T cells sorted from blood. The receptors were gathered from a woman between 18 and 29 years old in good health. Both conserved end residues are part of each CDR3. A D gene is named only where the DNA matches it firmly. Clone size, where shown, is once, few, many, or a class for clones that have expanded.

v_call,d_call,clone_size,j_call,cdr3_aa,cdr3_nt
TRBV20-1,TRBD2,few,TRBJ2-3,CSGGRNTDTQYF,TGCAGTGGCGGGAGGAACACAGATACGCAGTATTTT
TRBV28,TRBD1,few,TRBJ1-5,CASRRTGSNQPQHF,TGTGCCAGCAGGAGGACAGGGTCAAATCAGCCCCAGCATTTT
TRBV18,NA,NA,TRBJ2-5,CASSPTQMETQYF,TGTGCCAGCTCACCAACTCAAATGGAGACCCAGTACTTC
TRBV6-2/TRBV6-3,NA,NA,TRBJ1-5,CASSYVGGSNQPQHF,TGTGCCAGCAGTTACGTCGGGGGAAGCAATCAGCCCCAGCATTTT
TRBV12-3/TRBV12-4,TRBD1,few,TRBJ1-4,CATQGGVHEKLFF,TGTGCCACCCAGGGGGGAGTTCATGAAAAACTGTTTTTT
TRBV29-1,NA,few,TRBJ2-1,CSLRGRGSSNEQFF,TGCAGCCTAAGGGGGCGGGGGAGTTCCAATGAGCAGTTCTTC
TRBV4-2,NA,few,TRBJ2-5,CASSGEGRGLGETQYF,TGTGCCAGCAGTGGAGAGGGGCGGGGATTAGGAGAGACCCAGTACTTC
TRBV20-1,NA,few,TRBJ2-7,CSARDQGGLSYEQYF,TGCAGTGCTAGAGACCAGGGAGGACTCTCCTACGAGCAGTACTTC
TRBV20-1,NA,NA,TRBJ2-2,CSASKEYTGELFF,TGCAGTGCTAGTAAAGAGTACACCGGGGAGCTGTTTTTT
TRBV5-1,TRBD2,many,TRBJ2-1,CASSLTSGSNEQFF,TGTGCCAGCAGCCTCACTAGCGGGAGTAATGAGCAGTTCTTC
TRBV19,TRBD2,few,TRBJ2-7,CASSPETVVSRGEQYF,TGTGCCAGTAGTCCCGAGACAGTTGTGTCGCGGGGGGAGCAGTACTTC
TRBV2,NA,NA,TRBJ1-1,CASRGLNTEAFF,TGTGCCTCCAGGGGTCTAAACACTGAAGCCTTCTTT
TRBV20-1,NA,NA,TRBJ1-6,CSATLDGTSPLHF,TGCAGTGCTACCCTGGACGGAACTTCACCCCTCCACTTT
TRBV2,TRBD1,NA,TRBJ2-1,CASSDYRGSSYNEQFF,TGTGCCAGCAGTGACTACAGGGGGAGCTCCTACAATGAGCAGTTCTTC
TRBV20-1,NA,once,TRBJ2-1,CSARDGATGTPEQFF,TGCAGTGCTAGAGATGGAGCTACAGGGACCCCTGAGCAGTTCTTC
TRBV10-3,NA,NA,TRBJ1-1,CATRTANTEAFF,TGTGCCACGAGGACAGCGAACACTGAAGCTTTCTTT
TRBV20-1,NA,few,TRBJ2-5,CSAREVVSNF,TGCAGTGCTAGAGAGGTTGTCTCGAATTTC
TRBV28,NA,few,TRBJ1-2,CASSSFAAGDYGYTF,TGTGCCAGCAGTTCATTCGCCGCGGGTGACTATGGCTACACCTTC
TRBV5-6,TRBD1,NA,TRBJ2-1,CASSWSGDRGPQFF,TGTGCCAGCAGCTGGTCCGGCGACAGGGGTCCTCAGTTCTTC
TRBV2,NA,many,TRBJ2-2,CASSDVGFLTGELFF,TGTGCCAGCAGTGACGTCGGCTTTTTAACCGGGGAGCTGTTTTTT
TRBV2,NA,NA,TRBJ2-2,CASRPDYTGELFF,TGTGCCAGCAGACCCGATTACACCGGGGAGCTGTTTTTT
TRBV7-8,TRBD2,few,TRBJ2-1,CASSLLRRGDYNEQFF,TGTGCCAGCAGCTTATTACGACGGGGGGACTACAATGAGCAGTTCTTC
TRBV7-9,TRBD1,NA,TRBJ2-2,CASSAPGGNTGELFF,TGTGCCAGCAGCGCCCCAGGGGGAAACACCGGGGAGCTGTTTTTT
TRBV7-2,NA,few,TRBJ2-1,CASSPVAYNEQFF,TGTGCCAGCAGCCCGGTCGCCTACAATGAGCAGTTCTTC
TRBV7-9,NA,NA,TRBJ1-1,CASSKNRQGPEAFF,TGTGCCAGCAGCAAAAATCGGCAGGGGCCTGAAGCTTTCTTT
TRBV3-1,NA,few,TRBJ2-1,CASSQDLLQNEQFF,TGTGCCAGCAGCCAGGACTTGCTACAAAATGAGCAGTTCTTC
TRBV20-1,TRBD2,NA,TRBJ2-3,CSAFPGLAGGTDTQYF,TGCAGTGCTTTCCCAGGACTAGCGGGGGGGACAGATACGCAGTATTTT
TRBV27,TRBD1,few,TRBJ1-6,CASSFFDRDSPLHF,TGTGCCAGCAGTTTCTTCGACAGGGACTCACCCCTCCACTTT
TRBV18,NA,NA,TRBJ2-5,CASSPSLGDETQYF,TGTGCCAGCTCACCCTCTCTGGGCGATGAGACCCAGTACTTC